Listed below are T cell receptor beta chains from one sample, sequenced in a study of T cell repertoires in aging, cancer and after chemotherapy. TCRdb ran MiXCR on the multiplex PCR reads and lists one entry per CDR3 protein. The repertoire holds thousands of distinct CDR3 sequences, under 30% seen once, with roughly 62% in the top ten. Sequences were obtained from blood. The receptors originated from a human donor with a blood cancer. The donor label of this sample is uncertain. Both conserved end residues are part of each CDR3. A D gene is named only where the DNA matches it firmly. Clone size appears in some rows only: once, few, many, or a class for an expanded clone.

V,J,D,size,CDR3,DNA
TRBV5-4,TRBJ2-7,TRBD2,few,CASSPVRTSGGYEQYF,TGTGCCAGCAGCCCAGTAAGGACTAGCGGGGGTTACGAGCAGTACTTC
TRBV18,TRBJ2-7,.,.,CASSLTGLGAYEQYF,TGTGCCAGCTCGCTTACAGGGTTAGGGGCCTACGAGCAGTACTTC
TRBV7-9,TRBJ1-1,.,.,CASSFRQLAGRVNTEAFF,TGTGCCAGCAGCTTCCGACAGCTGGCTGGGAGGGTGAACACTGAAGCTTTCTTT
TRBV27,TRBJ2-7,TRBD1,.,CASSPRWTGDYEQYF,TGTGCCAGCAGTCCCCGCTGGACAGGGGACTACGAGCAGTACTTC
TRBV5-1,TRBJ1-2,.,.,CASSPGPGSYGYTF,TGCGCCAGCAGCCCGGGGCCAGGGTCTTATGGCTACACCTTC
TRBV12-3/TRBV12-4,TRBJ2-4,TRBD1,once,CASSFGTGGGLGIQYF,TGTGCCAGCAGTTTCGGGACAGGGGGCGGATTGGGCATTCAGTACTTC
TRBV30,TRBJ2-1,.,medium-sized,CAWSVETGKYNEQFF,TGTGCCTGGAGTGTCGAAACAGGGAAATACAATGAGCAGTTCTTC
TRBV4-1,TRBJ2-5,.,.,CASSSGGSQETQYF,TGCGCCAGCAGCTCAGGAGGTTCTCAAGAGACCCAGTACTTC
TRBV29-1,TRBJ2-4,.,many,CSVEPNQGEAKNIQYF,TGCAGCGTTGAACCTAACCAGGGTGAAGCCAAAAACATTCAGTACTTC
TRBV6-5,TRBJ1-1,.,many,CASSYSMWTEAFF,TGTGCCAGCAGTTACTCGATGTGGACTGAAGCTTTCTTT
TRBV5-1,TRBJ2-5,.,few,CASSLGNLQETQYF,TGCGCCAGCAGTTTAGGGAATCTACAAGAGACCCAGTACTTC
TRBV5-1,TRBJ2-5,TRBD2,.,CASSLGASGEYQETQYF,TGCGCCAGCAGCTTGGGGGCTAGCGGAGAATACCAAGAGACCCAGTACTTC
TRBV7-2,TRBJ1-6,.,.,CASSFGLPNSPLHF,TGTGCCAGCAGCTTTGGGCTGCCGAATTCACCCCTCCACTTT